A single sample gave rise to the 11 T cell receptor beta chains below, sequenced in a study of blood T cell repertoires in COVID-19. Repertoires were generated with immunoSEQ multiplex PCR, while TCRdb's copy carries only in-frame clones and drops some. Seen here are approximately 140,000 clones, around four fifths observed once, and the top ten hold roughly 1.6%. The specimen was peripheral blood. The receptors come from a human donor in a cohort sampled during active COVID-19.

The CDR3 DNA reads as TGTGCCAGCAGCAGGAGGTCCGGCACAGATACGCAGTATTTT. Amino acid sequence: CASSRRSGTDTQYF. The chain carries TRBV28 and TRBJ2-3, with D possibly matching TRBD2 (5 bases). V was pared by 6 bases and J by 1 base, with 11 bases between. This CDR3 region has 14 residues. Germline CDR1 MDHEN, CDR2 SYDVKM.

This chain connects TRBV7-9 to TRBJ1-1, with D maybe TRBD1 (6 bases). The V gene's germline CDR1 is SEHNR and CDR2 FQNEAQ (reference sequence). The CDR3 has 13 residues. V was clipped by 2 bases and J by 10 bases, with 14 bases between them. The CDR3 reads CASSLLQGPRAFF. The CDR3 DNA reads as TGTGCCAGCAGCTTACTCCAGGGGCCAAGAGCTTTCTTT.

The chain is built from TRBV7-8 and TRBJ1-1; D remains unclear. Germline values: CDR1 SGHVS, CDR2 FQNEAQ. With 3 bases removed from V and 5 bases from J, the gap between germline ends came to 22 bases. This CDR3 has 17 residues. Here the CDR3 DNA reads TGTGCCAGCAGCTTTCGGGTATTGGCGCGAAGGAATACTGAAGCTTTCTTT. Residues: CASSFRVLARRNTEAFF.

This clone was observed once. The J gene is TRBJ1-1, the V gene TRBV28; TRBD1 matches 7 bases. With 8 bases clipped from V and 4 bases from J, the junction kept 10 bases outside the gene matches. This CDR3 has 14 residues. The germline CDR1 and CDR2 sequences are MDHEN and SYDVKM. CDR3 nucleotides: TGTGCCAGCCAAAAGACAGGGTCCGGCACTGAAGCTTTCTTT. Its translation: CASQKTGSGTEAFF.

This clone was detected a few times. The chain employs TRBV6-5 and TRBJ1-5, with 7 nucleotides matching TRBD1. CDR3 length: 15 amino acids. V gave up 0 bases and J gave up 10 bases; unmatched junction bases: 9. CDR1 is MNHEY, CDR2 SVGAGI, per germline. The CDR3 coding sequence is TGTGCCAGCAGTTACTCGAGGCAGGGGGATAACCCCCAGCATTTT. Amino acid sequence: CASSYSRQGDNPQHF.

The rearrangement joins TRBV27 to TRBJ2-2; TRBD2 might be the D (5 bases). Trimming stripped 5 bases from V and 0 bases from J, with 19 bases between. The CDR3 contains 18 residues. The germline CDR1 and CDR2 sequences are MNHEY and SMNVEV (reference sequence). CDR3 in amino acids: CASSRSRTRTPNTGELFF. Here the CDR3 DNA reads TGTGCCAGCAGTCGGAGTCGGACTCGCACCCCGAACACCGGGGAGCTGTTTTTT.

As DNA, the CDR3 is TGTGCCAGCAGCCAACTCTCCCCGGACGACAGCGCCGAGCAGTACTTC. Its translation: CASSQLSPDDSAEQYF. This chain joins TRBV3-1 (or the pseudogene TRBV3-2) and TRBJ2-7, with TRBD1 as a possible D gene (5 bases). The length of the CDR3 is 16 residues. Trimming cost V 2 bases and J 6 bases, with 20 bases left between them. Looked up from germline, CDR1 is LGHDT and CDR2 is YNNKEL (reference sequence).

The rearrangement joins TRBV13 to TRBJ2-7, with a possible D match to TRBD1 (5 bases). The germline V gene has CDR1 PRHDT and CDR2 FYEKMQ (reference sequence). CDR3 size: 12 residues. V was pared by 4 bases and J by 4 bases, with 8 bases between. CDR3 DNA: TGTGCCAGCAGCTCATCAGGGTACGAGCAGTACTTC. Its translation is CASSSSGYEQYF. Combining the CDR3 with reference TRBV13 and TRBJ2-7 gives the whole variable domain AAGVIQSPRHLIKEKRETATLKCYPIPRHDTVYWYQQGPGQDPQFLISFYEKMQSDKGSIPDRFSAQQFSDYHSELNMSSLELGDSALYFCASSSSGYEQYFGPGTRLTVT.

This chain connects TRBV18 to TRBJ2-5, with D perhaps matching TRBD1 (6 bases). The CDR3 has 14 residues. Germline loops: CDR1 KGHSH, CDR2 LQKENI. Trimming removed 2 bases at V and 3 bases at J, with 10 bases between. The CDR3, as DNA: TGTGCCAGCTCACCAGACCAGGGGAAAGAGACCCAGTACTTC. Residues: CASSPDQGKETQYF.

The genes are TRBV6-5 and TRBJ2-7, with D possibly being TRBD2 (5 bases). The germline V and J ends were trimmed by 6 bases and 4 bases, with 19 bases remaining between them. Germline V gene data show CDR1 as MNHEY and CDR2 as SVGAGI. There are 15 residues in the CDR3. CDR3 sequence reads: CASRNGVSRHYEQYF. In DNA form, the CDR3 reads TGTGCCAGCAGAAACGGGGTCTCCCGACATTACGAGCAGTACTTC.

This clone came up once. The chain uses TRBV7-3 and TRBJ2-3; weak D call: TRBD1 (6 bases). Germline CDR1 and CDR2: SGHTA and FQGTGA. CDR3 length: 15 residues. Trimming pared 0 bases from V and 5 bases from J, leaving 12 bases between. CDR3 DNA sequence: TGTGCCAGCAGCTTAACCCCAGGGGTGGGAGATACGCAGTATTTT. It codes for CASSLTPGVGDTQYF.